What follows are 21 T cell receptor beta chains derived from one specimen sequenced in a study of T-cell reconstitution after alpha-beta-depleted transplantation in children. Preparing the TCRbeta library involved the use of unique molecular identifiers. One entry per CDR3 protein results from TCRdb running MiXCR on the PCR reads. The data show about a million distinct CDR3 sequences, less than 30% seen once. The source material was PBMCs, mostly from graft donor cells, sampled 360 days after TCRalphabeta/CD19-depleted stem cell transplant. All receptors derive from a boy under two years old who had a stem cell transplant for SCID, so the T cells may come from the graft donor.

The chain joins TRBV24-1 to TRBJ2-1; D is uncertain. The CDR3 spans 14 residues. CDR1 is KGHDR, CDR2 SFDVKD, per germline. Trimming took 4 bases from V and 5 from J, leaving 11 bases between them. CDR3 bases: TGTGCCACCAGTGACCGTCGACGAAACAATGAGCAGTTCTTC. Translation gives CATSDRRRNNEQFF.

This clonotype was recorded once. A read error is possible here, since a much larger clone lies one base away. The J gene is TRBJ2-3, the V gene TRBV7-9; D may be TRBD1 (5 bases). Germline CDR1 and CDR2: SEHNR and FQNEAQ (reference sequence). The CDR3 loop spans 15 amino acids. The CDR3 DNA sequence: TGTGCCTGCAGCTTAGGGGTGGGAACGATCGATACGCAGTATTTT. Translated, it gives CACSLGVGTIDTQYF.

This chain uses TRBV5-1 with TRBJ2-7, with 10 bases identical to TRBD1. CDR3 length: 13 residues. V dropped 8 bases and J dropped 0; count of bases not matched to a gene: 2. Germline V gene sequence: CDR1 SGHRS, CDR2 YFSETQ. The DNA for the CDR3 is TGCGCCAGTGGACAGGGGGGCTCCTACGAGCAGTACTTC. This gives the protein CASGQGGSYEQYF.

J is TRBJ2-7 and V is TRBV27, with D perhaps TRBD2 (7 bases). This CDR3 is 16 amino acids long. Germline lookup yields CDR1 MNHEY and CDR2 SMNVEV (reference sequence). V was pared by 3 bases and J by 6 bases, with 21 bases between. The CDR3: CASSLIGGHFTGEQYF. In DNA form, the CDR3 reads TGTGCCAGCAGTTTGATCGGGGGGCACTTTACAGGCGAGCAGTACTTC.

The table lists this clonotype with many counts. This chain links TRBV4-2 with TRBJ1-6, with D hard to call. The CDR3 is made up of 15 amino acids. CDR1 and CDR2 (germline): LGHNA, YNFKEQ. The germline V and J ends were trimmed by 2 bases and 3 bases, with 8 bases remaining between them. In nucleotides, the CDR3 is TGTGCCAGCAGCCAACCAACGGGCTATAATTCACCCCTCCACTTT. It specifies CASSQPTGYNSPLHF.

This clonotype was recorded at least ten times. The chain recombines TRBV12-3 or TRBV12-4 with TRBJ2-5; maybe TRBD1 (5 bases). The CDR3 runs to 13 residues. The ends were cut back, 1 base at V and 3 bases at J, with 6 bases in the middle. CDR3 coding DNA: TGTGCCAGCAGTTTAGGCAGGGAAGAGACCCAGTACTTC. This encodes CASSLGREETQYF.

This clonotype was seen repeatedly, ten times or more. This chain uses TRBV10-3 with TRBJ2-7, with 7 bases lining up with TRBD1. V gave up 0 bases and J gave up 4 bases; unmatched junction bases: 6. Germline lookup yields CDR1 ENHRY and CDR2 SYGVKD. This CDR3 is 15 amino acids long. The CDR3 loop is CAISESRQGTYEQYF. Here the CDR3 DNA reads TGTGCCATCAGTGAGTCCAGACAGGGAACATACGAGCAGTACTTC.

In this sample, this clonotype turned up many times. The chain employs TRBV3-1 and TRBJ2-5; D is tentatively TRBD1 or TRBD2 (5 bases each). The V gene lost 4 bases and the J gene lost 5 bases, with 20 bases spanning the gap. The CDR3 runs to 16 residues. Germline V lookup: CDR1 LGHDT, CDR2 YNNKEL (reference sequence). The CDR3 reads CASSPPFQPGRETQYF. CDR3 nucleotide sequence: TGTGCCAGCAGCCCCCCTTTCCAGCCGGGACGGGAGACCCAGTACTTC.

The rearrangement joins TRBV2 to TRBJ2-5; no definite D call. CDR1 and CDR2 (germline): SNHLY, FYNNEI. CDR3 length: 12 residues. V lost 7 bases and J lost 4, with 10 bases in between. CDR3 region: CASTPLGETQYF. For the CDR3, the DNA is TGTGCCAGCACGCCACTCGGAGAGACCCAGTACTTC.

The chain carries TRBV15 and TRBJ1-1; 9 bases align to TRBD1. The CDR3 is 14 amino acids. The V and J ends lost 4 bases and 4 bases, in that order; junction bases with no gene match: 4. CDR1 and CDR2 (germline): LNHNV, YYDKDF (reference sequence). The CDR3 nucleotides read TGTGCCACCAGCATCGGGACAGGGAGCACTGAAGCTTTCTTT. Its translation is CATSIGTGSTEAFF.

This clonotype was seen a few times. The chain links TRBV27 to TRBJ2-5; 7 bases agree with TRBD1. Trimming removed 4 bases from V and 9 bases from J; junction bases left unmatched: 14. The V gene's germline CDR1 is MNHEY and CDR2 SMNVEV (reference sequence). The CDR3 loop spans 15 amino acids. The CDR3 spells CASSWDSSGLGAQYF. As DNA, the CDR3 is TGTGCCAGCAGTTGGGACAGCTCCGGTTTGGGGGCCCAGTACTTC.

Only a few counts were recorded for this clonotype. The gene calls are TRBV20-1 and TRBJ2-7; D might be TRBD1 or TRBD2, each matching 5 bases. CDR3 length: 15 residues. Trimming stripped 0 bases from V and 3 bases from J, with 15 bases between. Germline CDR1 reads DFQATT; CDR2 reads SNEGSKA (reference sequence). The CDR3, as DNA: TGCAGTGCTAGAGATCCAGGGAGACTAAACTACGAGCAGTACTTC. Translating it yields CSARDPGRLNYEQYF.

This clonotype was detected only a few times. This chain links TRBV19 with TRBJ1-2, with D hard to call. V was trimmed by 3 bases and J by 3 bases, leaving 14 bases between them. CDR1 LNHDA and CDR2 SQIVND come from the germline V gene (reference sequence). There are 15 residues in the CDR3. CDR3 DNA sequence: TGTGCCAGTAGTATGTTCGGGGTTGAAGACTATGGCTACACCTTC. This gives the protein CASSMFGVEDYGYTF.

The rearrangement links TRBV14 to TRBJ2-5; tentative D call: TRBD1 (5 bases). Germline V gene lookup returns CDR1 SGHDN and CDR2 FVKESK. V was shortened by 2 bases and J by 7 bases, with 8 bases between the two germline ends. CDR3 length: 12 amino acids. The CDR3: CASSQQGWTQYF. In DNA form, the CDR3 reads TGTGCCAGCAGCCAACAGGGTTGGACCCAGTACTTC.

This chain links TRBV11-2 with TRBJ2-7, with D perhaps matching TRBD1 (6 bases). The V gene's germline CDR1 is SGHAT and CDR2 FQNNGV. The CDR3 consists of 15 residues. V dropped 5 bases and J dropped 0 bases, with 14 bases sitting between them. The CDR3 DNA sequence: TGTGCCAGCAGCATAGTAGGGGGTAGCTCCTACGAGCAGTACTTC. Translated: CASSIVGGSSYEQYF.

This clonotype was detected a few times. This chain uses TRBV10-3 with TRBJ1-4; D may be TRBD1 (6 bases). Looked up from germline, CDR1 is ENHRY and CDR2 is SYGVKD. The V end was cut by 3 bases, the J end by 11 bases, with 19 bases between. CDR3 length equals 15 residues. The CDR3 is CAISDSGTLERKLFF. The CDR3 DNA sequence: TGTGCCATCAGTGACTCCGGGACATTAGAGCGGAAACTGTTTTTT.

V usage is TRBV9 and J usage is TRBJ2-1, with 12 bases aligning to TRBD2. With 0 bases clipped from V and 6 bases from J, the junction kept 1 base outside the gene matches. The CDR3 contains 15 residues. CDR1 and CDR2 from the germline V gene are SGDLS and YYNGEE. CDR3 nucleotides: TGTGCCAGCAGCGTAGGGACTAGCGGGGCCAATGAGCAGTTCTTC. Protein product: CASSVGTSGANEQFF.

The V gene is TRBV29-1, the J gene TRBJ2-3; 7 nucleotides align to TRBD1. CDR3 length: 12 amino acids. Looked up from germline, CDR1 is SQVTM and CDR2 is ANQGSEA. Trimming cost V 7 bases and J 4 bases; bases outside gene matches: 5. The CDR3 spells CSAHQGADTQYF. CDR3 coding DNA: TGCAGCGCGCACCAGGGGGCAGATACGCAGTATTTT.

The chain couples TRBV5-6 to TRBJ1-2; D is unclear. CDR1 SGHDT and CDR2 YYEEEE come from the germline V gene. The CDR3 totals 14 residues. Trimming removed 0 bases from V and 4 bases from J, with 10 bases in between. The CDR3 spells CASSLGALSYGYTF. In DNA, the CDR3 is TGTGCCAGCAGCTTGGGCGCCCTAAGCTATGGCTACACCTTC.

CDR3 protein: CASSLGFKKLFF. The CDR3 nucleotides read TGTGCCAGCAGTTTGGGCTTCAAAAAACTGTTTTTT. J is TRBJ1-4 and V is TRBV12-3 or TRBV12-4; no clear D. This CDR3 has 12 amino acids. Trimming took 3 bases from V and 9 from J, leaving 8 bases between them.

The chain employs TRBV7-2 and TRBJ2-3; a possible D gene is TRBD1 (5 bases). The CDR3 is 15 residues long. Germline V lookup: CDR1 SGHTA, CDR2 FQGNSA. Trimming took 1 base from V and 1 from J, leaving 9 bases between them. This chain's CDR3 is CASSLVVGRTDTQYF. CDR3 nucleotide sequence: TGTGCCAGCAGCTTAGTCGTGGGGCGCACAGATACGCAGTATTTT.